What follows are 21 T cell receptor beta chains derived from one specimen sequenced in a study of cytomegalovirus exposure and HLA in healthy donors. The PCR had 60 Vbeta and 13 Jbeta primers. Some clones are missing from TCRdb's copy, which holds only in-frame ones; the method was immunoSEQ multiplex PCR. The table shows some 150,000 clones, with around 80% occurring only once. Sequences were obtained from PBMCs. Receptors were obtained from a man aged 30 to 39 in good health and CMV-seronegative.

The rearrangement links TRBV9 to TRBJ2-3; 14 bases fit TRBD2. With 5 bases clipped from V and 5 bases from J, the junction kept 10 bases outside the gene matches. The CDR3 is 17 residues long. Germline CDR1 and CDR2: SGDLS and YYNGEE. The CDR3, as DNA: TGTGCCAGCAGTCCTCTTGGGGGACTAGCGGGAGTAGATACGCAGTATTTT. It is translated as CASSPLGGLAGVDTQYF.

V is TRBV30 and J is TRBJ2-1, with no clear D. Between the trimmed V and J ends, which lost 1 base and 6 bases, there was a span of 7 bases. CDR1 and CDR2 from the germline V gene are GTSNPN and SVGIG (reference sequence). CDR3 size: 12 residues. Written as DNA, the CDR3 is TGTGCCTGGAGTGAAGCGTTCAATGAGCAGTTCTTC. Protein product: CAWSEAFNEQFF.

The CDR3 nucleotides read TGTGCCAGCAGCTTGGACAGGGCTAACTATGGCTACACCTTC. Translating gives CASSLDRANYGYTF. The chain joins TRBV5-5 to TRBJ1-2, with TRBD1 as a possible D gene (6 bases). Trimming took 0 bases from V and 0 from J, leaving 6 bases between them. The germline CDR1 and CDR2 sequences are SGHKS and YYEKEE (reference sequence). The CDR3 contains 14 residues.

This chain connects TRBV4-1 to TRBJ1-5; 7 bases match TRBD1. The trim removed 8 bases at V and 4 bases at J, leaving 5 bases unmatched. This CDR3 is 13 amino acids long. Per germline, CDR1 MGHRA and CDR2 YSYEKL. CDR3 coding DNA: TGCGCCAGCCGACAGGGCGAGAATCAGCCCCAGCATTTT. This encodes CASRQGENQPQHF.

Worth noting for this clone: Its ends do not fully match the called genes, so a read error is possible. This chain joins TRBV7-9 and TRBJ1-1; TRBD1 aligns across 7 bases. The CDR3 length is 14 residues. Germline V gives CDR1 SEHNR, CDR2 FQNEAQ (reference sequence). CDR3 protein: CSSTAGQMNTEAFF. CDR3 coding DNA: TGTTCCAGCACCGCGGGACAGATGAACACTGAAGCTTTCTTT.

This clone was counted at least ten times. The chain uses TRBV9 and TRBJ1-3; no reliable D call. Germline V CDR1 and CDR2: SGDLS, YYNGEE. The CDR3 covers 14 residues. V was cut by 0 bases and J by 4 bases, with 8 bases left in between. The CDR3: CASSVGEGGNTIYF. The DNA for the CDR3 is TGTGCCAGCAGCGTAGGGGAGGGAGGAAACACCATATATTTT.

The gene calls are TRBV7-2 and TRBJ1-1, with D maybe TRBD1 (6 bases). The V gene lost 4 bases and the J gene lost 0 bases, with 12 bases spanning the gap. Germline V gives CDR1 SGHTA, CDR2 FQGNSA. The CDR3 sequence is 15 residues long. The CDR3 reads CASSSQTGLNTEAFF. In nucleotides, the CDR3 is TGTGCCAGCAGCTCGCAGACAGGATTGAACACTGAAGCTTTCTTT.

This clone has only a few counts. The chain employs TRBV7-9 and TRBJ2-1, with 8 bases lining up with TRBD1. V was pared by 5 bases and J by 7 bases, with 16 bases of the junction left unmatched. CDR1 and CDR2 (germline): SEHNR, FQNEAQ (reference sequence). The CDR3 contains 17 residues. The CDR3 spells CASSAPMDREASNEQFF. CDR3 nucleotides: TGTGCCAGCAGCGCTCCTATGGACAGGGAGGCTTCTAATGAGCAGTTCTTC.

The chain employs TRBV7-9 and TRBJ2-7; 8 positions agree with TRBD2. V was clipped by 4 bases and J by 0 bases; unmatched bases: 5. In germline, CDR1 is SEHNR, CDR2 FQNEAQ (reference sequence). This CDR3 has 15 amino acids. The CDR3 loop is CASSSMTSDSYEQYF. The CDR3 bases are TGTGCCAGCAGCTCCATGACTAGCGACTCCTACGAGCAGTACTTC.

The V gene is TRBV27, the J gene TRBJ1-6; 12 nucleotides align to TRBD1. Per the germline V gene, CDR1 is MNHEY and CDR2 is SMNVEV (reference sequence). This CDR3 contains 15 residues. J was trimmed by 8 bases and V by 8 bases; bases with no gene match: 7. CDR3 in amino acids: CASQTGQGAYSPLHF. CDR3 nucleotide sequence: TGTGCCAGCCAGACGGGACAGGGGGCGTATTCACCCCTCCACTTT.

The V and J genes are TRBV27 and TRBJ1-4; no definite D call. V lost 5 bases and J lost 0, with 13 bases in between. The CDR3 length is 16 residues. In germline, CDR1 is MNHEY, CDR2 SMNVEV (reference sequence). The CDR3 protein is CASSPLVGATNEKLFF. The CDR3 nucleotides read TGTGCCAGCAGTCCCCTAGTAGGTGCAACTAATGAAAAACTGTTTTTT.

The chain couples TRBV7-9 to TRBJ1-2, with 7 bases lining up with TRBD1. The CDR3 covers 17 residues. Germline-derived CDR1 and CDR2 are SEHNR and FQNEAQ (reference sequence). V trimming: 2 bases; J trimming: 2 bases; junction bases outside the gene matches: 11. The CDR3 region has the DNA TGTGCCAGCAGCTTAAGTCCCCTGGCAGGGGGAAACTATGGCTACACCTTC. It translates to CASSLSPLAGGNYGYTF.

This sequence joins TRBV11-2 and TRBJ2-5; a weak D match, TRBD2 (5 bases). The V and J ends lost 5 bases and 3 bases respectively, with 19 bases between them. This CDR3 comprises 16 residues. The germline V gene encodes CDR1 SGHAT and CDR2 FQNNGV. This CDR3 is CASSTGKTLGKETQYF. The CDR3 bases are TGTGCCAGCAGCACGGGGAAGACGCTCGGTAAAGAGACCCAGTACTTC.

This chain uses TRBV6-1 with TRBJ1-2; the D is unclear. Germline V gene sequence: CDR1 MNHNS, CDR2 SASEGT. V shed 0 bases and J shed 5 bases, with 13 bases lying between them. The CDR3 sequence is 15 residues long. The CDR3 region has the DNA TGTGCCAGCAGTGAAGCTGCGGACTTAAGTTATGGCTACACCTTC. Its protein product is CASSEAADLSYGYTF.

The chain combines TRBV27 with TRBJ1-4; D is unresolved. Trimming removed 0 bases at V and 3 bases at J, with 11 bases between. CDR3 length equals 16 residues. Germline V gene lookup returns CDR1 MNHEY and CDR2 SMNVEV (reference sequence). The CDR3 sequence is CASSLSNLKSNEKLFF. The CDR3 DNA sequence: TGTGCCAGCAGTTTATCTAACCTAAAATCTAATGAAAAACTGTTTTTT.

The count of this clone is one. This sequence joins TRBV28 and TRBJ1-4; D is possibly TRBD1 (5 bases). CDR1 MDHEN and CDR2 SYDVKM come from the germline V gene. V was trimmed by 2 bases and J by 0 bases, leaving 10 bases between them. The CDR3 consists of 16 residues. This CDR3 is CASSLRGGATNEKLFF. CDR3 nucleotides: TGTGCCAGCAGTTTAAGGGGCGGGGCAACTAATGAAAAACTGTTTTTT.

V is TRBV15 and J is TRBJ2-7; 8 bases are shared with TRBD1. The V segment lost 3 bases and the J segment 1 base; nucleotides outside the gene matches: 5. CDR3 size: 15 residues. Germline CDR1 is LNHNV and CDR2 is YYDKDF (reference sequence). The CDR3 is CATSRVQGVSYEQYF. Here the CDR3 DNA reads TGTGCCACCAGCAGGGTACAGGGGGTTTCCTACGAGCAGTACTTC.

The gene calls are TRBV7-2 and TRBJ1-5, with 9 bases identical to TRBD1. Germline CDR1 and CDR2: SGHTA and FQGNSA. CDR3 length: 16 amino acids. Germline trimming cut 1 base from V and 4 bases from J; bases unmatched to any gene: 5. The CDR3 region is CASSLERGTGNQPQHF. The CDR3, as DNA: TGTGCCAGCAGCTTAGAGAGAGGGACAGGGAATCAGCCCCAGCATTTT.

The chain combines TRBV19 with TRBJ1-2; 9 positions agree with TRBD1. Trimming cost V 10 bases and J 8 bases; bases outside gene matches: 14. CDR1 is LNHDA and CDR2 is SQIVND in the germline V gene (reference sequence). This CDR3 is built from 14 residues. The CDR3 DNA follows: TGTGCCACTTCATCCGGGACAGGGAGCTTCGGCTACACCTTC. Its protein product is CATSSGTGSFGYTF. Full variable domain (missing parts from reference TRBV19 and TRBJ1-2): DGGITQSPKYLFRKEGQNVTLSCEQNLNHDAMYWYRQDPGQGLRLIYYSQIVNDFQKGDIAEGYSVSREKKESFPLTVTSAQKNPTAFYLCATSSGTGSFGYTFGSGTRLTVV.

The sample holds one count of this clone. The chain combines TRBV15 with TRBJ2-7; weak D call: TRBD2 (5 bases). This CDR3 contains 15 residues. The V gene's germline CDR1 is LNHNV and CDR2 YYDKDF (reference sequence). Trimming cost V 3 bases and J 3 bases, with 15 bases left between them. CDR3 coding DNA: TGTGCCACCAGCAGGCGAACTAGTAACGGCTACGAGCAGTACTTC. As protein: CATSRRTSNGYEQYF.

The CDR3 spells CASSGTNTEAFF. CDR3 nucleotides: TGTGCCAGCAGCGGTACTAACACTGAAGCTTTCTTT. The rearrangement joins TRBV9 to TRBJ1-1; D unresolved. The CDR3 has 12 amino acids. V lost 3 bases, J lost 2 bases, and 5 bases lay in between. Germline V gene lookup returns CDR1 SGDLS and CDR2 YYNGEE.